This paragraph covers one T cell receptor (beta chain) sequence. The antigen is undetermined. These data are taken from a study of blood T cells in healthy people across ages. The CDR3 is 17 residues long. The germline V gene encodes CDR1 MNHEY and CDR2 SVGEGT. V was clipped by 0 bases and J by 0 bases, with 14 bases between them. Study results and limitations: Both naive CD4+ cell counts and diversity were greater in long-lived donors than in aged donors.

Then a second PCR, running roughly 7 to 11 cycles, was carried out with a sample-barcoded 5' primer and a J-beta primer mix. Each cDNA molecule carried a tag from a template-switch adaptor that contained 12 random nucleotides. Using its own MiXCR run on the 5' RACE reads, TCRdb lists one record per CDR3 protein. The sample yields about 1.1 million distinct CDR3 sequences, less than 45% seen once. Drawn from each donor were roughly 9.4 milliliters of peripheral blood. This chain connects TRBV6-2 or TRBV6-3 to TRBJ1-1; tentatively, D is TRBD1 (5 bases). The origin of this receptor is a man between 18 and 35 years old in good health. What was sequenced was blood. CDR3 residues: CASSYSFGGQMNTEAFF. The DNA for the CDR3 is TGTGCCAGCAGTTACTCCTTCGGGGGTCAAATGAACACTGAAGCTTTCTTT.